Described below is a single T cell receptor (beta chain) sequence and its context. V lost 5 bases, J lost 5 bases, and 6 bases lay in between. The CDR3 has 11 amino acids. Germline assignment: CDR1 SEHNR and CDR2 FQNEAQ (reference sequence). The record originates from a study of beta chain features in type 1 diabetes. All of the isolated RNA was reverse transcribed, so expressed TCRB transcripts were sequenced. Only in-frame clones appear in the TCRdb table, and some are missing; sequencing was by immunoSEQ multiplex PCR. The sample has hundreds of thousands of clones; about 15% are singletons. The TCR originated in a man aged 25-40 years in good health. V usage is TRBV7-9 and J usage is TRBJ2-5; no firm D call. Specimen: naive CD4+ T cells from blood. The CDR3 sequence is CASSRAETQYF. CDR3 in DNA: TGTGCCAGCAGCCGTGCCGAGACCCAGTACTTC.